In its sample, the clone carrying this T cell receptor beta chain was seen once. This entry comes from a study of blood T cell repertoires in COVID-19. For the study at large: Italy, Spain and the United States were the sources of the convalescent and acute COVID-19 samples.

Germline V gene data show CDR1 as LNHNV and CDR2 as YYDKDF (reference sequence). The CDR3 consists of 15 residues. Deletions cut 3 bases from V and 8 bases from J, with 19 bases between. The table came from immunoSEQ multiplex PCR; TCRdb's copy has only in-frame clones and leaves some out. Seen here are under 300,000 clones, approximately 78% observed once, and the top ten hold roughly an eighth. Specimen: peripheral blood. V usage is TRBV15 and J usage is TRBJ1-2, with D possibly matching TRBD1 (6 bases). The origin of this receptor is a woman in her sixties with active or convalescent COVID-19. This CDR3 reads CATSRGLRDTAGYTF. CDR3 in DNA: TGTGCCACCAGCAGGGGCCTCAGGGACACGGCGGGCTACACCTTC.